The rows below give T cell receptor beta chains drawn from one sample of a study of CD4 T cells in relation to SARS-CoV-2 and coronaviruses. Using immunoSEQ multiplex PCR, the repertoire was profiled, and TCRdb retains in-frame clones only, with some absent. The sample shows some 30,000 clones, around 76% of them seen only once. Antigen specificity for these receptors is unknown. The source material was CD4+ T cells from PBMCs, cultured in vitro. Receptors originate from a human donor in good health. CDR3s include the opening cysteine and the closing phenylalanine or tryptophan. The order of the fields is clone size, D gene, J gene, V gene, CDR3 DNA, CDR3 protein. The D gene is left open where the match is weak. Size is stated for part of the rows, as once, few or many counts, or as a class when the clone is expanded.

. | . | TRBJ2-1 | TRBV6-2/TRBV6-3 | TGTGCCAGCAGTACGCCCCCCTCTTGGTACTGGAGCAATGAGCAGTTCTTC | CASSTPPSWYWSNEQFF
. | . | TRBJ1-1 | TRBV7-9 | TGTGCCAGCAGCCCTCTTAACCGACGGGCAGGGGAGGGCACTGAAGCTTTCTTT | CASSPLNRRAGEGTEAFF
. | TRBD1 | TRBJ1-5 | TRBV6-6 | TGTGCCAGCAGTTACCCAGCAGGGGGAAGCAATCAGCCCCAGCATTTT | CASSYPAGGSNQPQHF
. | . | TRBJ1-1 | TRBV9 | TGTGCCAGCAGCGACCTCAGGATGATGAACACTGAAGCTTTCTTT | CASSDLRMMNTEAFF
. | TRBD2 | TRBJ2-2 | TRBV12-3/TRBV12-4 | TGTGCCAGCAGTCTCGGGGGGGCCGGGGAGCTGTTTTTT | CASSLGGAGELFF
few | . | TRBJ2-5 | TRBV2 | TGTGCCAGCCCGAACAGGGGAGGGGAGACCCAGTACTTC | CASPNRGGETQYF
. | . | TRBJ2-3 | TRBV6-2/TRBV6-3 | TGTGCCAGCAGTTACTCGGGTACGATGGCAGATACGCAGTATTTT | CASSYSGTMADTQYF
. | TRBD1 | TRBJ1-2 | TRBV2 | TGTGCCAGCAGAGGACAGGTAACGACACTTGGCTACACCTTC | CASRGQVTTLGYTF
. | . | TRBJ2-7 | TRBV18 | TGTGCCAGCTCACTTGCCTTGGTGGGAGAGCAGTACTTC | CASSLALVGEQYF
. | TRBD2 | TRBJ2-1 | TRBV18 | TGTGCCAGCTCACCACCAATCGGGGGGTCTTCCTACAATGAGCAGTTCTTC | CASSPPIGGSSYNEQFF
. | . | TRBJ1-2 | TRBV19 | TGTGCCAGTAGTATCTCAGGGGAAAGCTATGGCTACACCTTC | CASSISGESYGYTF